The source of this T cell receptor beta chain is a study of blood T cells in healthy people across ages. Study findings and constraints: Older age coincided with a roughly linear decline in TCR beta diversity per million T cells.

It was with a sample-barcoded 5' primer and a J-beta primer mix that a second PCR of roughly 7 to 12 cycles was run. Each CDR3 protein gets one entry after TCRdb re-called the 5' RACE reads with MiXCR. The sample lists 850,000 or so distinct CDR3 sequences, around 28% occurring once. Trimming cost V 1 base and J 13 bases, with 21 bases left between them. CDR3 length: 15 amino acids. Notes on this clonotype: Its specificity is unknown.

The material sequenced was blood. The rearrangement uses TRBV12-3 or TRBV12-4 and TRBJ2-3; D is unclear. The sequence derives from a woman of 80 years or more in good health. CDR3 amino acids: CASSLGGVSTDVEYF. Written as DNA, the CDR3 is TGTGCCAGCAGTTTAGGTGGAGTGAGCACAGATGTGGAGTATTTT.